The TCR beta chain under discussion was sequenced for a study of T cells in Graves' hyperthyroidism and ophthalmopathy. TCR beta CDR3 region amplification was performed from RNA transcripts. A set of HTBI primers served as the primers for a first-round RT-PCR of the TCR CDR3. TCRdb passed the multiplex PCR reads through MiXCR, listing each CDR3 protein once. Of a few hundred thousand distinct CDR3 sequences listed, 15% are singletons. This clonotype appeared a few times. What it recognizes is unknown. Study findings and constraints: In the blood, most expanded thyroid clonotypes above 0.001 appeared as well.

The germline V gene encodes CDR1 KGHDR and CDR2 SFDVKD. The CDR3 totals 12 residues. V was trimmed by 0 bases and J by 7 bases, leaving 3 bases between them. Absent ophthalmopathy progression within 18 months defined stable Graves' hyperthyroidism. Sequenced: blood. The receptor was derived from a woman aged 25 to 39 with Graves' hyperthyroidism. V is TRBV24-1 and J is TRBJ1-5, with D uncertain. In DNA form, the CDR3 reads TGTGCCACCAGTGATTTGGGGCAGCCCCAGCATTTT. Residues: CATSDLGQPQHF.